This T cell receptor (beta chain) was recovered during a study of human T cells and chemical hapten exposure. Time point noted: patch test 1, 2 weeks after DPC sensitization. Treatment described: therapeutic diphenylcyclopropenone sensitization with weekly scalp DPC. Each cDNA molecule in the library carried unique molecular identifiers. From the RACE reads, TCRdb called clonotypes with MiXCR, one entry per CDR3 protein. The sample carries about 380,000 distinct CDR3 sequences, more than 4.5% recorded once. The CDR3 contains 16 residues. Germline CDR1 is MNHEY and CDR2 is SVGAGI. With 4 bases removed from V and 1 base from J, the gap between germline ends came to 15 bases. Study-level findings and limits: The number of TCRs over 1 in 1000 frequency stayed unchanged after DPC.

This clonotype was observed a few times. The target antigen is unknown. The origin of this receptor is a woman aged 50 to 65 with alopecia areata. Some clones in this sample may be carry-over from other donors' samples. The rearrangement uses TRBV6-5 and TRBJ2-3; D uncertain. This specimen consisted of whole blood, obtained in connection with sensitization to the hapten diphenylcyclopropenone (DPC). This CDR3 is CASSSGRLDGTDTQYF. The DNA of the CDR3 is TGTGCCAGCAGTTCAGGACGTCTTGATGGCACAGATACGCAGTATTTT.